A single sample is the source of the 32 T cell receptor beta chains below, sequenced in a study of blood T cell repertoires in COVID-19. The protocol was immunoSEQ multiplex PCR, while the TCRdb copy is restricted to in-frame clones and leaves out a portion. The sample consists of some 350,000 clones, 85% to 90% of them appearing once. The sequencing input was peripheral blood. These receptor sequences come from a man between 18 and 35 years old with active or convalescent COVID-19.

J is TRBJ2-7 and V is TRBV10-3; tentatively, D is TRBD2 (6 bases). The germline gives CDR1 ENHRY, CDR2 SYGVKD. The V gene lost 10 bases and the J gene lost 1 base, with 11 bases spanning the gap. The CDR3 is 12 amino acids. The CDR3 nucleotides read TGTGCCAGCGGGGTAGTATCCTACGAGCAGTACTTC. This sequence encodes CASGVVSYEQYF.

With respect to this clone: One junction end does not reproduce the germline sequence, and a read error may be involved. This CDR3 is also generated by other DNA sequences in the sample. The CDR3 protein is CASSVGDRGSYEQYF. The CDR3 DNA is TGTGCCAGCAGCGTAGGGGACAGAGGCTCCTACGAGCAGTATTTC. The rearrangement links TRBV9 to TRBJ2-7, with 7 nucleotides matching TRBD1. Germline CDR1 is SGDLS and CDR2 is YYNGEE. The CDR3 loop spans 15 amino acids.

The chain couples TRBV28 to TRBJ1-2; a possible D gene is TRBD1 (5 bases). Per germline, CDR1 MDHEN and CDR2 SYDVKM. The CDR3 totals 13 residues. V dropped 3 bases and J dropped 8 bases, with 13 bases sitting between them. The CDR3 spells CASSFKGLRGYTF. The DNA for the CDR3 is TGTGCCAGCAGTTTCAAGGGGCTGAGGGGCTACACCTTC.

The rearrangement uses TRBV15 and TRBJ1-4, with a possible D match to TRBD1 (6 bases). Germline V gene sequence: CDR1 LNHNV, CDR2 YYDKDF (reference sequence). The V and J ends lost 9 bases and 5 bases respectively, with 13 bases between them. The CDR3 loop spans 13 amino acids. The CDR3 DNA reads TGTGCCACAACCGACAGGTGGAATGAAAAACTGTTTTTT. Translated: CATTDRWNEKLFF.

This clone has only one observation. The V gene is TRBV7-9, the J gene TRBJ2-7, with a tentative D call TRBD1 (6 bases). The CDR3 loop spans 16 amino acids. From germline, CDR1 is SEHNR and CDR2 FQNEAQ (reference sequence). V dropped 6 bases and J dropped 1 base, with 19 bases sitting between them. The chain's CDR3 is CASSSRGSGLSYEQYF. CDR3 sequence (DNA): TGTGCCAGCAGTTCGAGGGGGAGCGGCTTATCCTACGAGCAGTACTTC.

The chain carries TRBV4-3 and TRBJ2-2, with D possibly being TRBD2 (5 bases). The ends were cut back, 1 base at V and 6 bases at J, with 9 bases in the middle. Per the germline V gene, CDR1 is LGHNA and CDR2 is YSLEER. CDR3 length: 14 residues. The CDR3 bases are TGCGCCAGCAGCCAAGTGAGGGTGTCCGGGGAGCTGTTTTTT. This sequence encodes CASSQVRVSGELFF.

V is TRBV3-1 (or the pseudogene TRBV3-2) and J is TRBJ1-4, with 7 bases identical to TRBD1. V dropped 3 bases and J dropped 4; count of bases not matched to a gene: 5. In germline, CDR1 is LGHDT, CDR2 YNNKEL (reference sequence). This CDR3 is 15 amino acids long. CDR3 bases: TGTGCCAGCAGCCAGTGGACAGGTCTTAATGAAAAACTGTTTTTT. It is translated as CASSQWTGLNEKLFF.

The chain combines TRBV19 with TRBJ1-1, with D uncertain. V shed 0 bases and J shed 3 bases, with 8 bases lying between them. The CDR3 sequence is 14 residues long. Germline V gene sequence: CDR1 LNHDA, CDR2 SQIVND (reference sequence). CDR3 DNA: TGTGCCAGTAGTATAGACAGGTTGGACACTGAAGCTTTCTTT. This gives the protein CASSIDRLDTEAFF.

In the case of this clone: Germline and junction disagree at one end, which may indicate a read error. The V gene is TRBV6-5, the J gene TRBJ1-1, with 7 bases fitting TRBD1. In germline, CDR1 is MNHEY, CDR2 SVGAGI. The CDR3 extends over 14 amino acids. The DNA for the CDR3 is TGTGCCAGCACTTACATCAGGGGGACGTCAGCAGCTTTCTTT. Its translation is CASTYIRGTSAAFF.

This chain joins TRBV6-5 and TRBJ2-7; 7 positions match TRBD1. CDR3 size: 13 residues. The trim removed 6 bases at V and 2 bases at J, leaving 4 bases unmatched. The germline gives CDR1 MNHEY, CDR2 SVGAGI. CDR3 DNA: TGTGCCAGCAGAAGGGACAGCACCTACGAGCAGTACTTC. This sequence encodes CASRRDSTYEQYF.

The CDR3 sequence is CATSDTQGYNEQFF. The CDR3 coding sequence is TGTGCCACCAGTGATACACAGGGATACAATGAGCAGTTCTTC. The rearrangement links TRBV24-1 to TRBJ2-1; the D gene is possibly TRBD1 (6 bases). Trimming removed 3 bases at V and 4 bases at J, with 9 bases between. The CDR3 length is 14 residues. Germline loops: CDR1 KGHDR, CDR2 SFDVKD.

This chain links TRBV30 with TRBJ1-5; 7 bases align to TRBD1. Looked up from germline, CDR1 is GTSNPN and CDR2 is SVGIG (reference sequence). The CDR3 is 14 amino acids. After removal of 3 bases from V and 5 bases from J, the junction contained 7 bases not matched to a gene. The DNA of the CDR3 is TGTGCCTGGAGGGACGGACAGGCGTATCAGCCCCAGCATTTT. Encoded protein: CAWRDGQAYQPQHF.

This clone was picked up one time. This chain connects TRBV18 to TRBJ1-2; D possibly corresponds to TRBD1 (5 bases). Germline V gene data show CDR1 as KGHSH and CDR2 as LQKENI. This CDR3 contains 12 residues. V was shortened by 5 bases and J by 8 bases, with 12 bases between the two germline ends. The CDR3 bases are TGTGCCAGCTCATTGCGGGGCGACGGCTACACCTTC. As protein: CASSLRGDGYTF.

This chain connects TRBV19 to TRBJ2-7; D remains unclear. CDR3 length: 16 residues. The V end lost 6 bases, the J end lost 7 bases, and 25 bases lay between the germline ends. Germline CDR1 LNHDA, CDR2 SQIVND (reference sequence). CDR3 protein: CASSRPGDYLIGEQYF. In DNA form, the CDR3 reads TGTGCCAGTAGCCGCCCAGGCGATTATTTGATTGGAGAGCAGTACTTC.

This chain links TRBV5-8 with TRBJ2-1; 10 nucleotides align to TRBD2. The CDR3 loop spans 15 amino acids. Trimming cost V 6 bases and J 1 base; bases outside gene matches: 4. The germline CDR1 and CDR2 sequences are SGHTS and YDEGEE. CDR3 loop: CASIGLAASYNEQFF. DNA of the CDR3: TGTGCCAGCATAGGACTAGCGGCATCCTACAATGAGCAGTTCTTC.

This chain joins TRBV5-1 and TRBJ2-5; the D gene is possibly TRBD2 (5 bases). The CDR3 spans 13 residues. The germline gives CDR1 SGHRS, CDR2 YFSETQ. V was clipped by 4 bases and J by 3 bases, with 10 bases between them. The CDR3 here is CASSPPAEETQYF. Written as DNA, the CDR3 is TGCGCCAGCAGCCCCCCAGCGGAAGAGACCCAGTACTTC.

This chain uses TRBV27 with TRBJ2-1; TRBD1 aligns across 9 bases. J was trimmed by 6 bases and V by 5 bases; bases with no gene match: 14. CDR1 and CDR2 from the germline V gene are MNHEY and SMNVEV (reference sequence). This CDR3 region has 17 residues. CDR3 sequence (DNA): TGTGCCAGCAGTAACCCCCCCGGGACAGGGACCCCCAATGAGCAGTTCTTC. Translation: CASSNPPGTGTPNEQFF.

V usage is TRBV4-3 and J usage is TRBJ1-5; tentatively, D is TRBD1 (5 bases). The CDR3 has 16 amino acids. Germline V CDR1 and CDR2: LGHNA, YSLEER. Trimming took off 4 bases at V and 0 bases at J, with 13 bases between the two ends. The CDR3 protein is CASSPERGNSNQPQHF. The CDR3 DNA follows: TGCGCCAGCAGCCCTGAAAGGGGTAATAGCAATCAGCCCCAGCATTTT.

This chain links TRBV11-2 with TRBJ2-3; TRBD2 aligns across 10 bases. J gave up 0 bases and V 3 bases, and 3 bases lay outside the gene matches. Germline V gene sequence: CDR1 SGHAT, CDR2 FQNNGV. This CDR3 comprises 16 residues. In DNA form, the CDR3 reads TGTGCCAGCAGCTTGCTAGCGGGGGCTAGCACAGATACGCAGTATTTT. Protein product: CASSLLAGASTDTQYF.

The gene calls are TRBV6-2 or TRBV6-3 and TRBJ1-2, with 7 bases aligning to TRBD1. Germline CDR1 reads MNHEY; CDR2 reads SVGEGT. The CDR3 loop spans 13 amino acids. Unmatched junction bases numbered 6, after V lost 6 bases and J lost 5 bases. CDR3 protein: CASSRGQSYGYTF. Here the CDR3 DNA reads TGTGCCAGCAGCCGGGGACAGTCTTATGGCTACACCTTC.

The V and J genes are TRBV7-2 and TRBJ1-1; no clear D. The CDR3 totals 14 residues. Germline CDR1 reads SGHTA; CDR2 reads FQGNSA. Deletions cut 5 bases from V and 4 bases from J, with 14 bases between. This CDR3 is CASSSPRVRTEAFF. The CDR3 bases are TGTGCCAGCAGCAGCCCGAGGGTGCGCACTGAAGCTTTCTTT.

V and J are TRBV9 and TRBJ2-1; maybe TRBD1 (6 bases). Germline V gene data show CDR1 as SGDLS and CDR2 as YYNGEE. The V end was cut by 2 bases, the J end by 8 bases, with 11 bases between. The CDR3 runs to 13 residues. CDR3 nucleotides: TGTGCCAGCAGCGTTTATGAGGGGGATGAGCAGTTCTTC. It is translated as CASSVYEGDEQFF.

The chain couples TRBV7-9 to TRBJ1-6; TRBD1 matches at 7 bases. Germline V CDR1 and CDR2: SEHNR, FQNEAQ (reference sequence). Unmatched junction bases numbered 5, after V lost 5 bases and J lost 7 bases. The CDR3 is made up of 14 amino acids. The CDR3 reads CASSLGQTNSPLHF. The CDR3 DNA sequence: TGTGCCAGCAGCCTGGGACAGACGAATTCACCCCTCCACTTT. Based on the CDR3 plus reference TRBV7-9 and TRBJ1-6, the full variable domain is DTGVSQNPRHKITKRGQNVTFRCDPISEHNRLYWYRQTLGQGPEFLTYFQNEAQLEKSRLLSDRFSAERPKGSFSTLEIQRTEQGDSAMYLCASSLGQTNSPLHFGNGTRLTVT.

The chain uses TRBV24-1 and TRBJ2-2, with D uncertain. Germline-derived CDR1 and CDR2 are KGHDR and SFDVKD. CDR3 size: 15 residues. Trimming cost V 3 bases and J 0 bases, with 7 bases left between them. The CDR3 loop is CATSDASSNTGELFF. The CDR3 DNA is TGTGCCACCAGTGATGCCAGTTCGAACACCGGGGAGCTGTTTTTT.

V gene TRBV2 combines with J gene TRBJ2-2; unclear D gene. The V and J ends lost 2 bases and 3 bases respectively, with 7 bases between them. Germline CDR1 reads SNHLY; CDR2 reads FYNNEI. The CDR3 consists of 14 residues. CDR3 in amino acids: CASSESGDTGELFF. The CDR3 DNA is TGTGCCAGCAGTGAATCCGGTGACACCGGGGAGCTGTTTTTT.

V and J are TRBV2 and TRBJ2-7; no reliable D call. The V end was cut by 5 bases, the J end by 4 bases, with 6 bases between. This CDR3 has 11 residues. Looked up from germline, CDR1 is SNHLY and CDR2 is FYNNEI. CDR3: CASSPKYEQYF. Written as DNA, the CDR3 is TGTGCCAGCAGTCCCAAATACGAGCAGTACTTC.

The V and J genes are TRBV29-1 and TRBJ1-2, with no clear D. The CDR3 contains 10 residues. The germline V gene has CDR1 SQVTM and CDR2 ANQGSEA. The V and J ends lost 8 bases and 6 bases respectively, with 10 bases between them. For the CDR3, the DNA is TGCAGCCCGTACAGTGATGGCTACACCTTC. Residues: CSPYSDGYTF.

The J gene is TRBJ1-1, the V gene TRBV6-5; 7 bases match TRBD1. Germline CDR1 and CDR2: MNHEY and SVGAGI. V dropped 6 bases and J dropped 8; count of bases not matched to a gene: 12. CDR3 length equals 14 residues. This chain's CDR3 is CASSHTGAPTEAFF. The CDR3 DNA reads as TGTGCCAGCAGCCACACAGGGGCCCCCACCGAAGCTTTCTTT.

This chain uses TRBV4-3 with TRBJ2-2; a possible D gene is TRBD2 (6 bases). Germline loops: CDR1 LGHNA, CDR2 YSLEER. The CDR3 spans 14 residues. The ends were cut back, 8 bases at V and 2 bases at J, with 12 bases in the middle. In nucleotides, the CDR3 is TGCGCCAGCGCCGACGGGGGAAACACCGGGGAGCTGTTTTTT. Translated: CASADGGNTGELFF.

The rearrangement uses TRBV9 and TRBJ1-4; no clear D. The germline V gene encodes CDR1 SGDLS and CDR2 YYNGEE. This CDR3 spans 14 amino acids. V lost 0 bases and J 9 bases, leaving 12 bases between the germline ends. CDR3: CASSVESREKKLFF. CDR3 DNA: TGTGCCAGCAGCGTAGAGTCCCGTGAGAAAAAACTGTTTTTT.

This rearrangement joins TRBV2 to TRBJ1-5; D may be TRBD1 (6 bases). The CDR3 is 14 amino acids. Between the trimmed V and J ends, which lost 1 base and 6 bases, there was a span of 10 bases. Germline assignment: CDR1 SNHLY and CDR2 FYNNEI. The CDR3 here is CASSEVSRGQPQHF. DNA for the CDR3: TGTGCCAGCAGTGAAGTTTCCAGGGGTCAGCCCCAGCATTTT.

This clone was detected only once. The V call is TRBV24-1, the J call TRBJ2-1, with TRBD1 matching 8 bases. Losses at the gene ends were 3 bases for V and 0 bases for J; bases not matched to a gene: 3. In germline, CDR1 is KGHDR, CDR2 SFDVKD. The CDR3 runs 16 residues. The CDR3 loop reads CATSDTTGVSYNEQFF. DNA of the CDR3: TGTGCCACCAGTGATACGACAGGGGTCTCCTACAATGAGCAGTTCTTC.